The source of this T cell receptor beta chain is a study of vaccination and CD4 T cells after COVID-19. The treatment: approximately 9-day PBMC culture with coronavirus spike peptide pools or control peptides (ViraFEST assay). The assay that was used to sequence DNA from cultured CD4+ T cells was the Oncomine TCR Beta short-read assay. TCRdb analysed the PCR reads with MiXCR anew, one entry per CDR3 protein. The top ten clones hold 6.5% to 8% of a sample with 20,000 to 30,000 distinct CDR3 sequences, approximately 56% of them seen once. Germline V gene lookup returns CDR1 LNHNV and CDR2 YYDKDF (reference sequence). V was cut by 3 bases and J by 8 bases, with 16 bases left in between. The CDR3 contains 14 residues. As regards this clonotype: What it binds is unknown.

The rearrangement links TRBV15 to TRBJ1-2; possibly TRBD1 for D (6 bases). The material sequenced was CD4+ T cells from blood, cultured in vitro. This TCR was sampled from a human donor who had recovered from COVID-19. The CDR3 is CATSRFRGARGYTF. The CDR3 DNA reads TGTGCCACCAGCAGGTTCCGGGGGGCGAGAGGCTACACCTTC.